This T cell receptor beta chain was profiled in a study of blood T cell repertoires in COVID-19 (dated by TCRdb to 2018 to 2020). For context, the study as a whole: Samples from collaborators originated in the United States, Italy and Spain and spanned both the acute and convalescent phases of COVID-19. The material from the prospective study consisted of cDNA or gDNA derived from T cells, B-cell-depleted T cells, or PBMCs. The dataset comprised deeply sampled blood TCRbeta repertoires from subjects exposed to, actively infected with, or recovered from COVID-19. The repertoires were made available in a free public database intended to serve as a resource for research on the immune response to SARS-CoV-2. The samples were drawn from the first 160 participants of the ongoing ImmuneRACE study and from roughly 1,300 subjects provided by 6 global collaborators. A de-identified subject ID, COVID-19 status, age in years and sex were almost always included in the sample metadata. HLA class I and class II types, where available, came from metadata supplied by the sample provider rather than from assay-based typing.

The paper's findings and limits, for the study overall: How much clinical and demographic metadata was included differed by source and by participant, and the metadata was provided uncurated.

As regards this clone: The antigen it recognizes is unknown. It has no much larger one-base neighbor in the sample; base qualities were not kept.

TCRbeta CDR3 regions were amplified from genomic DNA by means of the immunoSEQ Assay, a bias-controlled multiplex PCR. Per the authors' processing: The number of nucleated cells in each sample was estimated from the amplification of reference gene primers within the assay. Sequence reads were collapsed and filtered to measure the absolute abundance of every unique TCRbeta CDR3 rearrangement. For each sample, productive Simpson clonality was calculated by taking the square root of Simpson's diversity index across productive rearrangements. Imported from immuneACCESS, the table was reduced by TCRdb to in-frame sequences with V and J called. These copies leave out some clones; in studies compared against another copy, an unresolved V gene accounts for under half, and the cause of the remainder is not known. D and trimming come from the DNA, and the V and J calls and clone size come from that table. The sample has about 280,000 clones on record, about 90% of them singletons. The ten top clones hold more than 1.5% of the sample.

CDR1 LGHNA and CDR2 YNFKEQ were looked up in the germline V gene. From the cysteine through the phenylalanine, the CDR3 covers 17 amino acids. Only CDR3 DNA is held: 51 bases, read in frame from base 1. The germline ends are 20 bases apart after V is trimmed by 4 bases and J by 4 bases. Participants in the prospective study were enrolled through a virtual design, were aged roughly 18 to 90 years, and lived in 24 United States geographic areas. In the prospective study, participants were assigned to cohorts based on the clinical history participants reported in a screening survey and a study questionnaire. ImmuneRACE Cohort 3 recovered participants were defined by two consecutive negative NP/OP PCR tests, healthcare professional clearance, or symptom resolution. In the prospective study, mobile phlebotomists collected whole blood, serum and a nasopharyngeal or oropharyngeal swab from each participant. Additional blood draws and questionnaires over a 2-month period could optionally be provided by prospective study participants. Before DNA extraction, prospective study blood samples were shipped either frozen or at room temperature.

The sequenced sample was PBMCs or T cells enriched from blood (not recorded which). The chain employs TRBV4-2 and TRBJ1-3; TRBD1 is perhaps the D gene, given 6 matching bases. The receptor was isolated from a woman in her sixties who had recovered from COVID-19. The nucleotide sequence reads as follows: TGTGCCAGCAGCCCCGAAGAGGGGGGGGGAACCGGAAACACCATATATTTT. Its translation reads: CASSPEEGGGTGNTIYF.